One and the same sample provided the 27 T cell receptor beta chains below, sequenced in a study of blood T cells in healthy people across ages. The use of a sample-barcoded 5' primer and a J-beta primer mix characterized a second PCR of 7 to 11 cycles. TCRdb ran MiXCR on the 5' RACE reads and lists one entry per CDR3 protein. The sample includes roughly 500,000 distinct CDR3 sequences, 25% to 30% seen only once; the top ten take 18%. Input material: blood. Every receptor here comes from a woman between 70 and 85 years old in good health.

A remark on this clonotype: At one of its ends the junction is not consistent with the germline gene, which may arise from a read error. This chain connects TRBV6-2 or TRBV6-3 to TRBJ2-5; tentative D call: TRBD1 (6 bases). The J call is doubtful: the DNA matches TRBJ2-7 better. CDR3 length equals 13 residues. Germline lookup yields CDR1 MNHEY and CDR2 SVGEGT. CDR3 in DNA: TGTGCCGGCAGTCCCACAGGGCCCTACGAGCAGTACTTC. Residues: CAGSPTGPYEQYF.

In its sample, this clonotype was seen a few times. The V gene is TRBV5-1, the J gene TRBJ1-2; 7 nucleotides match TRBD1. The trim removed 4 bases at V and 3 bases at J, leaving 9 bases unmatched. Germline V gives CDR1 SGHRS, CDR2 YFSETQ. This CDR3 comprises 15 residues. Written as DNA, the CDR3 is TGCGCCAGCAGCCCCCGACAGGGAGAGGACTATGGCTACACCTTC. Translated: CASSPRQGEDYGYTF.

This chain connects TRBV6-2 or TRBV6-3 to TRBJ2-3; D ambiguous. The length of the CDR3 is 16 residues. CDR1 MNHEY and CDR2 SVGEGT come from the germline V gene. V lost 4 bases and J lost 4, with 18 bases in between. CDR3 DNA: TGTGCCAGCAGTTTTTCTCGCAGAAAGGCCGCAGATACGCAGTATTTT. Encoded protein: CASSFSRRKAADTQYF.

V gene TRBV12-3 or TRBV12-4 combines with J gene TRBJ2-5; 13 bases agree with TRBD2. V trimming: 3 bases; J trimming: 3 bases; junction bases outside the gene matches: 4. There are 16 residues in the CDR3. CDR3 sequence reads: CASSFPGTSGEETQYF. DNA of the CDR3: TGTGCCAGCAGTTTCCCCGGGACTAGCGGGGAAGAGACCCAGTACTTC.

The DNA for the CDR3 is TGCAGCTCCCTTAAGAGGGGGGTTTACTCCTACAATGAGCAGTTCTTC. This translates into CSSLKRGVYSYNEQFF. The chain is built from TRBV29-1 and TRBJ2-1; D tentatively fits TRBD1 or TRBD2 (6 bases each). Trimming removed 8 bases from V and 0 bases from J, with 20 bases in between. The CDR3 is made up of 16 amino acids. CDR1 and CDR2 (germline): SQVTM, ANQGSEA.

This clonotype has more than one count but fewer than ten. CDR3 sequence (DNA): TGTGCTAGTGGTTTCGGTCAGCCCCAGCATTTT. Translated, it gives CASGFGQPQHF. This chain connects TRBV12-5 to TRBJ1-5; D remains unclear. The V gene's germline CDR1 is LGHNT and CDR2 FRNRAP. This CDR3 is built from 11 residues. V gave up 3 bases and J gave up 6 bases, with 3 bases separating them. The full variable domain, in which reference TRBV12-5 and TRBJ1-5 provide the parts outside the CDR3, is DARVTQTPRHKVTEMGQEVTMRCQPILGHNTVFWYRQTMMQGLELLAYFRNRAPLDDSGMPKDRFSAEMPDATLATLKIQPSEPRDSAVYFCASGFGQPQHFGDGTRLSIL.

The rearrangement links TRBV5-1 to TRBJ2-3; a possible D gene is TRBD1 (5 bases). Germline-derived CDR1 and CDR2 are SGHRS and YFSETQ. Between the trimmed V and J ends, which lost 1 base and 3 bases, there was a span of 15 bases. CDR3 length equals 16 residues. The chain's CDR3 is CASSLMASSGTDTQYF. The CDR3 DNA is TGCGCCAGCAGCTTGATGGCTTCGTCAGGGACAGATACGCAGTATTTT.

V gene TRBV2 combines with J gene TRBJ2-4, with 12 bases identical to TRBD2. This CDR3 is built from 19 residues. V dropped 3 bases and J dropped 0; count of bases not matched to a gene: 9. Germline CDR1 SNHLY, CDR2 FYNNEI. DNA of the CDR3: TGTGCCAGCAGTGACCCCCTAACTAGCGGGGGGACAGCCAAAAACATTCAGTACTTC. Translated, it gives CASSDPLTSGGTAKNIQYF.

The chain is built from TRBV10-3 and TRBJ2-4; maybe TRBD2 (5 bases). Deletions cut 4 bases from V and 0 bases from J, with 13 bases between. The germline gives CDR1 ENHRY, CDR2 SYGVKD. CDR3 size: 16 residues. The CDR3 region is CAISAAGKIAKNIQYF. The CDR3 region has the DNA TGTGCCATCAGTGCGGCGGGCAAAATAGCCAAAAACATTCAGTACTTC.

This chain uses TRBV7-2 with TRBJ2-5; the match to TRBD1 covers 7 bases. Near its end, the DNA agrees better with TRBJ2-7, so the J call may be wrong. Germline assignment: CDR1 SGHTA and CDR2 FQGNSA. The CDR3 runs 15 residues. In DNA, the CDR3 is TGTGCCAGCAGCACACAGACAGGGTCCTTCTACGAGCAGTACTTC. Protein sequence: CASSTQTGSFYEQYF.

CDR3 sequence (DNA): TGTGCCAGCAGTACTACAGGGATCCGACACTATGGCTACACCTTC. Protein: CASSTTGIRHYGYTF. The chain couples TRBV6-5 to TRBJ1-2; D may be TRBD1 (6 bases). The germline V and J ends were trimmed by 5 bases and 3 bases, with 16 bases remaining between them. CDR1 and CDR2 (germline): MNHEY, SVGAGI. This CDR3 contains 15 residues.

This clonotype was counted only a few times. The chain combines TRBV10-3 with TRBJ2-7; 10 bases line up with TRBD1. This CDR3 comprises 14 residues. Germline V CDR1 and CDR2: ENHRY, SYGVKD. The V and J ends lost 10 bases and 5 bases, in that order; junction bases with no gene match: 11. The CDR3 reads CATGKGQGINEQYF. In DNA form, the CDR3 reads TGTGCCACGGGAAAGGGACAGGGGATAAACGAGCAGTACTTC.

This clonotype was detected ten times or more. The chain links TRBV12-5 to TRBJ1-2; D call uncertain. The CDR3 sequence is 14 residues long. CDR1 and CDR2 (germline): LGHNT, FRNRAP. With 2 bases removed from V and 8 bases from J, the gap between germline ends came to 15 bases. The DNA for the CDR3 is TGTGCTAGTGGTTTGCCCCCGTTGAGGCACGGCTACACCTTC. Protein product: CASGLPPLRHGYTF.

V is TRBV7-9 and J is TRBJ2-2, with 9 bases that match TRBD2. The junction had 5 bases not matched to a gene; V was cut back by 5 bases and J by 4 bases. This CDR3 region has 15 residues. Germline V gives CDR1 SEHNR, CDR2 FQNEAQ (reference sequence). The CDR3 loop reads CASSRAGGPTGELFF. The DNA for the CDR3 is TGTGCCAGCAGCCGAGCGGGGGGCCCCACCGGGGAGCTGTTTTTT.

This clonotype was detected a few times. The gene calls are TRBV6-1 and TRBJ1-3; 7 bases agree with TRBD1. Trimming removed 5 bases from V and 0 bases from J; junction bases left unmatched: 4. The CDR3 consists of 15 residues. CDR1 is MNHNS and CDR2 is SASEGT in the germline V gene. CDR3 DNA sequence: TGTGCCAGCAGTCAAGACAGGGACTCTGGAAACACCATATATTTT. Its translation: CASSQDRDSGNTIYF.

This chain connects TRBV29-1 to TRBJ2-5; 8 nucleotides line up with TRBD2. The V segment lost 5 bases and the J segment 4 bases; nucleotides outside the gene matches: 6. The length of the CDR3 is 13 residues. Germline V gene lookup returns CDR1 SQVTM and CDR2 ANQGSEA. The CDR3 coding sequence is TGCAGCGTTAACGGGGGGGAAGGAGAGACCCAGTACTTC. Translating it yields CSVNGGEGETQYF.

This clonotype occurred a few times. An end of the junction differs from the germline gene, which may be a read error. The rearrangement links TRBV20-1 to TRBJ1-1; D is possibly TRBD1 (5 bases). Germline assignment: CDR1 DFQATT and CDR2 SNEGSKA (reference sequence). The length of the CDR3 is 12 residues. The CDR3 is CSAGGYNTEVFF. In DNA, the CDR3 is TGCAGTGCCGGGGGGTATAACACTGAAGTTTTCTTT.

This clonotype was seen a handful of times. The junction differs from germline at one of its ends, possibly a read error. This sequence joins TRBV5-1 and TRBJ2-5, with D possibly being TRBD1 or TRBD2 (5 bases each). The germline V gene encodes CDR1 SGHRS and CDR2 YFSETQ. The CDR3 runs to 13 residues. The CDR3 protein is CATHEGSQETQDF. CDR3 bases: TGCGCCACCCATGAGGGGTCCCAAGAGACCCAGGACTTC.

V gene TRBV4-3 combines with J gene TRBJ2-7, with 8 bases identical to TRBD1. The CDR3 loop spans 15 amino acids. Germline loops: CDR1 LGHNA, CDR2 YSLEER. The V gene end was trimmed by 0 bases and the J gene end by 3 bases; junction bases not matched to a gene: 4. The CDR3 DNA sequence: TGCGCCAGCAGCCAAGAGTCCACAGGGGGCTACGAGCAGTACTTC. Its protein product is CASSQESTGGYEQYF.

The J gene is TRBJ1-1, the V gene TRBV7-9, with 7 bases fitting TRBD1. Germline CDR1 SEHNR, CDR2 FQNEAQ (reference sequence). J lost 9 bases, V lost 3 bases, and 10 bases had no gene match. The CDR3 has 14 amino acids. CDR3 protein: CASSFDRAVTKAFF. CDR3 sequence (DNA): TGTGCCAGCAGCTTTGACAGGGCTGTAACTAAAGCTTTCTTT.

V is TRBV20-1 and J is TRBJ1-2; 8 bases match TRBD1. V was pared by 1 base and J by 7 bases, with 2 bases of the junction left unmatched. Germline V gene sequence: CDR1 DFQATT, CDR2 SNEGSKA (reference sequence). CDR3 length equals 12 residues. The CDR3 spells CSARGDRGGYTF. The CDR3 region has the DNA TGCAGTGCTAGAGGTGACAGGGGTGGCTACACCTTC.

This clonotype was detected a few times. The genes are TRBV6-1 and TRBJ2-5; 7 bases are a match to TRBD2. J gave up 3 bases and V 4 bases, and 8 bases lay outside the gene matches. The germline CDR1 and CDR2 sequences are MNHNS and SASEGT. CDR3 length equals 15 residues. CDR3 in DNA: TGTGCCAGCAGTGGTTACCTGGGGGGGGAAGAGACCCAGTACTTC. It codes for CASSGYLGGEETQYF.

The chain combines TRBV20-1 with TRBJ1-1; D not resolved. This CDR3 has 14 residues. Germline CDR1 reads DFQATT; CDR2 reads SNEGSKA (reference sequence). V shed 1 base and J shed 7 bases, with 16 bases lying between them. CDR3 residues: CSARALLGTSEAFF. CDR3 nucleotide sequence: TGCAGTGCTAGAGCCCTCCTAGGAACAAGTGAAGCTTTCTTT.

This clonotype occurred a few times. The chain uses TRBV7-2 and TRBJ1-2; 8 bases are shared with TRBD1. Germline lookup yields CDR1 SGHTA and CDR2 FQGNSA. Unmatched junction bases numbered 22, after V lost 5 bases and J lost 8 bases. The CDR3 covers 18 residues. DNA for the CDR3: TGTGCCAGCAGCCGTTTTTCCGGCAGGGGGCCTGTCAGGGGAGGCTACACCTTC. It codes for CASSRFSGRGPVRGGYTF.

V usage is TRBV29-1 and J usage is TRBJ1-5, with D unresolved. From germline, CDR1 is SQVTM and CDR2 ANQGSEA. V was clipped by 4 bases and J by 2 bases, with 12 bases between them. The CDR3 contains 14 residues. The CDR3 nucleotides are TGCAGCGTTGTTCCCGCGGGCGGCAATCAGCCCCAGCATTTT. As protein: CSVVPAGGNQPQHF.

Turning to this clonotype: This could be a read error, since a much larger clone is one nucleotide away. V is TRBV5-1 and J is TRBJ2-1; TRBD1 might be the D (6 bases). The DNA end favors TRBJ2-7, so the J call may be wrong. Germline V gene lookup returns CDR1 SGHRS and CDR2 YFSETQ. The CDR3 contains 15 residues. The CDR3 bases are TGCGCCGGCAGCCTTGAAAGGGGAGAAGGGGGCGAGCAGTACTTC. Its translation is CAGSLERGEGGEQYF.

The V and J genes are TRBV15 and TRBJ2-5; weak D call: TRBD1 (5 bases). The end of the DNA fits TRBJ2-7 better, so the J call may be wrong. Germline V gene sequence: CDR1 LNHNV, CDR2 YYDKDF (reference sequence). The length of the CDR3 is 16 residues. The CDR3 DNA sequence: TGTGCCACCAGCAGAGACAGGGCCCCTATCCCCTACGAGCAGTACTTC. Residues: CATSRDRAPIPYEQYF.